This TCR beta chain derives from a study of CD8 T cells in ankylosing spondylitis. Quantitative 5'-RACE with molecular barcodes was used to make the TCR beta libraries. One entry per CDR3 protein, called by TCRdb with MiXCR from the 5' RACE reads. The sample contains around 490,000 distinct CDR3 sequences, about 5% of which appear only once. Overall study findings and caveats: Previous work reported some of these motif variants in the synovial fluid and blood of reactive arthritis. Ankylosing spondylitis blood seemed to carry a telltale TCR beta motif made of several highly homologous variants. Disease-linked clones reportedly showed significant enrichment in matched ankylosing spondylitis synovial fluid.

V dropped 4 bases and J dropped 0; count of bases not matched to a gene: 12. The CDR3 loop spans 18 amino acids. Germline loops: CDR1 LGHNA, CDR2 YSLEER. This clonotype was detected many times. Its specificity is unknown. Material for sequencing was blood, either unsorted or a sorted T cell fraction (not recorded which). This clonotype was obtained from a male donor with ankylosing spondylitis. This chain uses TRBV4-3 with TRBJ2-3; 8 nucleotides line up with TRBD2. The CDR3 region is CASSPLTFSGASTDTQYF. For the CDR3, the DNA is TGCGCCAGCAGCCCCCTCACGTTTAGCGGGGCCAGCACAGATACGCAGTATTTT.